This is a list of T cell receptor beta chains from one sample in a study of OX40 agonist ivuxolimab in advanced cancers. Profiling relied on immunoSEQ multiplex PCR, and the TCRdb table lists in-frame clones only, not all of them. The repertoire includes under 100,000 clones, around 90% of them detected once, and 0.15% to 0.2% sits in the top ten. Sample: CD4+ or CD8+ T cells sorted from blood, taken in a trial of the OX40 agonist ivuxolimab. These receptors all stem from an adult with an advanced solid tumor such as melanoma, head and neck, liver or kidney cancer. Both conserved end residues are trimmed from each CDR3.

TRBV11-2,ASSLAGLNSYEQY
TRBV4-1,ASSPGQGVSNQPQH
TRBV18,ASSPPWRGRVNEQF
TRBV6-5,ASSEAGTEAF
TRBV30,AWSPDRAGQPQH
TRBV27,ASSKTGNTEAF
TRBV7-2,ASSSRAGAPPDTQY
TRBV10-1,ATGLAGATDTQY
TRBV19,ASSRSLAGVGAVNEQF
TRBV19,ASVGRGRQETQY
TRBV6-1,ASSAGFRETQY
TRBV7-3,ASSPLSATGELF
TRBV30,AWLPGGNYGYT
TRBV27,ASRSGRTGYT
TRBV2,ASIPGQAHTGELF
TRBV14,ASNVAGARGGEQF
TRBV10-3,ASVAGGRTGELF